The 16 T cell receptor beta chains given below trace back to one sample, sequenced in a study of OX40 agonist ivuxolimab in advanced cancers. Data came from immunoSEQ multiplex PCR; TCRdb stores just in-frame clones and leaves some out. Among around 69,000 clones listed, about 89% were seen once. The sequences come from CD4+ or CD8+ T cells sorted from blood, collected in a trial of the OX40 agonist ivuxolimab. The origin of the receptors is an adult with an advanced solid tumor such as melanoma, head and neck, liver or kidney cancer.

V is TRBV19 and J is TRBJ2-7, with TRBD2 matching 8 bases. Losses at the gene ends were 2 bases for V and 5 bases for J; bases not matched to a gene: 14. The germline V gene encodes CDR1 LNHDA and CDR2 SQIVND (reference sequence). This CDR3 spans 17 amino acids. The CDR3 spells CASSIPKQRLASNEQYF. CDR3 nucleotides: TGTGCCAGTAGTATACCGAAACAACGACTAGCGTCGAACGAGCAGTACTTC.

The chain links TRBV7-3 to TRBJ2-2, with TRBD2 matching 12 bases. Germline loops: CDR1 SGHTA, CDR2 FQGTGA. The CDR3 loop spans 17 amino acids. Trimming took 2 bases from V and 7 from J; bases not matched to a gene: 8. The CDR3 sequence: CASSLFLAGGLGGELFF. CDR3 bases: TGTGCCAGCAGCTTATTCCTAGCGGGAGGGCTTGGCGGGGAGCTGTTTTTT.

This chain's CDR3 is CASSPRSEGAVETQYF. The CDR3 bases are TGTGCCAGCAGCCCCAGATCGGAGGGGGCTGTGGAGACCCAGTACTTC. This rearrangement joins TRBV5-4 to TRBJ2-5, with D maybe TRBD1 (7 bases). CDR3 size: 16 residues. CDR1 and CDR2 from the germline V gene are SGHNT and YYREEE (reference sequence). The V gene lost 4 bases and the J gene lost 5 bases, with 21 bases spanning the gap.

This chain uses TRBV4-1 with TRBJ2-5; the D gene is possibly TRBD2 (5 bases). From germline, CDR1 is MGHRA and CDR2 YSYEKL. The V end lost 6 bases, the J end lost 7 bases, and 15 bases lay between the germline ends. This CDR3 comprises 13 residues. CDR3 nucleotide sequence: TGCGCCAGCAGTTCCGGGGATTGGACGACCCAGTACTTC. Translated, it gives CASSSGDWTTQYF.

The rearrangement uses TRBV14 and TRBJ2-3, with D perhaps matching TRBD2 (5 bases). This CDR3 is 15 amino acids long. The germline V gene encodes CDR1 SGHDN and CDR2 FVKESK. The V end lost 2 bases, the J end lost 0 bases, and 9 bases lay between the germline ends. CDR3 nucleotides: TGTGCCAGCAGCCAACGGCGGGCTAGCACAGATACGCAGTATTTT. Translating gives CASSQRRASTDTQYF.

This sequence joins TRBV14 and TRBJ2-1, with TRBD1 as a possible D gene (7 bases). Looked up from germline, CDR1 is SGHDN and CDR2 is FVKESK. V lost 4 bases and J 1 base, leaving 11 bases between the germline ends. This CDR3 spans 15 amino acids. CDR3 nucleotides: TGTGCCAGCAGCCCTGCAGGGGGGTCCTACAATGAGCAGTTCTTC. This encodes CASSPAGGSYNEQFF.

This clone was detected only once. This chain joins TRBV7-9 and TRBJ2-4; TRBD1 might be the D (5 bases). The V and J ends lost 1 base and 8 bases respectively, with 9 bases between them. The CDR3 contains 13 residues. Germline V gives CDR1 SEHNR, CDR2 FQNEAQ (reference sequence). CDR3: CASSLGQGYIQYF. CDR3 nucleotide sequence: TGTGCCAGCAGCTTAGGGCAGGGCTACATTCAGTACTTC. Complete variable domain (other parts from reference TRBV7-9 and TRBJ2-4): DTGVSQNPRHKITKRGQNVTFRCDPISEHNRLYWYRQTLGQGPEFLTYFQNEAQLEKSRLLSDRFSAERPKGSFSTLEIQRTEQGDSAMYLCASSLGQGYIQYFGAGTRLSVL.

The chain links TRBV6-1 to TRBJ2-7, with D possibly being TRBD1 (7 bases). The CDR3 spans 14 residues. Per the germline V gene, CDR1 is MNHNS and CDR2 is SASEGT. V dropped 6 bases and J dropped 0 bases, with 12 bases sitting between them. In DNA, the CDR3 is TGTGCCAGCAGGCGGGACAGCGACTCCTACGAGCAGTACTTC. Amino acids: CASRRDSDSYEQYF.

This clone was recorded once. A junction end diverges from the germline sequence, so it may reflect a read error. V gene TRBV5-1 combines with J gene TRBJ1-1; D is possibly TRBD1 (5 bases). The CDR3 is 13 amino acids. Germline values: CDR1 SGHRS, CDR2 YFSETQ. CDR3 loop: CASSLGHYTEAFF. As DNA, the CDR3 is TGTGCCAGCAGCCTTGGACACTACACTGAAGCTTTCTTT.

The V and J genes are TRBV6-1 and TRBJ2-7; D not certain. Germline values: CDR1 MNHNS, CDR2 SASEGT. V was clipped by 7 bases and J by 0 bases, with 7 bases between them. The CDR3 extends over 12 amino acids. CDR3 bases: TGTGCCAGCAACAGTTACTCCTACGAGCAGTACTTC. As protein: CASNSYSYEQYF.

The chain employs TRBV10-1 and TRBJ2-3, with 7 bases lining up with TRBD2. The CDR3 is 15 amino acids. Trimming at V came to 11 bases and at J to 1 base, leaving 12 bases not matched to a gene. Germline lookup yields CDR1 WNHNN and CDR2 SYGVQD (reference sequence). The CDR3, as DNA: TGCGCCCCGCCCAAAGCGGGAAGGGGCACAGATACGCAGTATTTT. It translates to CAPPKAGRGTDTQYF.

The V and J genes are TRBV21-1 and TRBJ2-1; no DNA check was done on the table's D call, TRBD2. TRBV21-1 is given as a pseudogene. This CDR3 has 17 residues. CDR3 DNA: TGTGCCAGAAGCAAAGCCCTGGGAAGCGGGAGGGCCGGAGAGCAGTTCTTC. This sequence encodes CARSKALGSGRAGEQFF.

V is TRBV2 and J is TRBJ2-5; 8 bases line up with TRBD2. Germline values: CDR1 SNHLY, CDR2 FYNNEI. V lost 2 bases to trimming and J lost 5 bases; unmatched junction nucleotides: 13. There are 17 residues in the CDR3. The CDR3 region is CASSESARTSRGETQYF. In DNA form, the CDR3 reads TGTGCCAGCAGTGAATCGGCCCGGACTAGCCGGGGTGAGACCCAGTACTTC.

This clone was detected once. The CDR3 spells CASSRQVPGYEQYF. CDR3 coding DNA: TGTGCCAGCAGCCGACAGGTCCCCGGCTACGAGCAGTACTTC. V is TRBV7-9 and J is TRBJ2-7, with D maybe TRBD1 (6 bases). Per the germline V gene, CDR1 is SEHNR and CDR2 is FQNEAQ (reference sequence). V lost 5 bases and J lost 3, with 14 bases in between. The CDR3 has 14 residues.

The J gene is TRBJ1-1, the V gene TRBV19; D may be TRBD1 (5 bases). Germline CDR1 reads LNHDA; CDR2 reads SQIVND (reference sequence). Trimming cost V 5 bases and J 5 bases, with 21 bases left between them. CDR3 length: 16 residues. The CDR3, as DNA: TGTGCCAGTAGTCCCGGGGACGGAACGTTAAGTACTGAAGCTTTCTTT. Translation gives CASSPGDGTLSTEAFF.

The V gene is TRBV19, the J gene TRBJ1-1; D possibly corresponds to TRBD1 (6 bases). V gave up 0 bases and J gave up 6 bases, with 20 bases separating them. This CDR3 spans 17 amino acids. Germline CDR1 LNHDA, CDR2 SQIVND (reference sequence). The CDR3 DNA sequence: TGTGCCAGTAGTATAGACCTTGGACAGCCTTGGAGGGCTGAAGCTTTCTTT. Encoded protein: CASSIDLGQPWRAEAFF.